These 8 T cell receptor beta chains originate from one sample sequenced in a study of blood T cell repertoires in COVID-19. Clones were read by immunoSEQ multiplex PCR, and TCRdb kept only the in-frame ones, dropping some. The data contain about 160,000 clones, more than 60% of them singletons. The sample taken for sequencing was peripheral blood. The receptors derive from a man between 65 and 80 years old with acute or convalescent COVID-19.

V and J are TRBV19 and TRBJ2-7, with 7 bases aligning to TRBD1. Looked up from germline, CDR1 is LNHDA and CDR2 is SQIVND (reference sequence). The CDR3 covers 13 residues. Losses at the gene ends were 7 bases for V and 2 bases for J; bases not matched to a gene: 5. The CDR3 region has the DNA TGTGCCAGTATGAAGCAGGGGGCCTACGAGCAGTACTTC. The encoded protein is CASMKQGAYEQYF.

In this sample, this clone turned up once. This chain joins TRBV24-1 and TRBJ2-2, with 7 bases matching TRBD1. This CDR3 has 13 amino acids. Germline V gene sequence: CDR1 KGHDR, CDR2 SFDVKD. Trimming removed 5 bases from V and 8 bases from J; junction bases left unmatched: 4. The CDR3 reads CATSADRAGELFF. Here the CDR3 DNA reads TGTGCCACCAGTGCCGACAGGGCTGGGGAGCTGTTTTTT.

This clone was seen only a few times. This chain joins TRBV18 and TRBJ2-2; maybe TRBD1 (5 bases). The germline V and J ends were trimmed by 3 bases and 1 base, with 9 bases remaining between them. This CDR3 is built from 15 residues. The germline V gene has CDR1 KGHSH and CDR2 LQKENI. The CDR3: CASSPQGQNTGELFF. DNA of the CDR3: TGTGCCAGCTCACCTCAAGGACAGAACACCGGGGAGCTGTTTTTT. Together with reference TRBV18 and TRBJ2-2, the CDR3 gives the full variable domain: NAGVMQNPRHLVRRRGQEARLRCSPMKGHSHVYWYRQLPEEGLKFMVYLQKENIIDESGMPKERFSAEFPKEGPSILRIQQVVRGDSAAYFCASSPQGQNTGELFFGEGSRLTVL.

J is TRBJ2-5 and V is TRBV7-2, with 9 bases identical to TRBD2. There are 16 residues in the CDR3. CDR1 SGHTA and CDR2 FQGNSA come from the germline V gene. V lost 1 base, J lost 2 bases, and 5 bases stayed unmatched. The CDR3 sequence is CASSLGASGVQETQYF. The CDR3 nucleotides read TGTGCCAGCAGCTTAGGTGCTAGCGGGGTACAAGAGACCCAGTACTTC.

The V call is TRBV18, the J call TRBJ2-2; maybe TRBD1 (6 bases). CDR3 length: 15 residues. In germline, CDR1 is KGHSH, CDR2 LQKENI. Trimming shortened V by 8 bases and J by 4 bases, and 17 bases separated the two germline ends. The CDR3 DNA is TGTGCCAGCGACCTACAGGGATTGGGCACCGGGGAGCTGTTTTTT. This translates into CASDLQGLGTGELFF. The variable domain in full, completed from reference TRBV18 and TRBJ2-2, reads NAGVMQNPRHLVRRRGQEARLRCSPMKGHSHVYWYRQLPEEGLKFMVYLQKENIIDESGMPKERFSAEFPKEGPSILRIQQVVRGDSAAYFCASDLQGLGTGELFFGEGSRLTVL.

This clone showed up just a few times. The genes are TRBV18 and TRBJ2-1, with 13 bases identical to TRBD2. Germline CDR1 KGHSH, CDR2 LQKENI. J gave up 16 bases and V 0 bases, and 6 bases lay outside the gene matches. There are 14 residues in the CDR3. CDR3 amino acids: CASSPPTSGGSLFF. The DNA for the CDR3 is TGTGCCAGCTCACCACCGACTAGCGGGGGGTCTCTCTTCTTC.

This clone was observed a single time. The CDR3 region has the DNA TGTGCCAGCAGTACCAGAGACAGGAACACTGAAGCTTTCTTT. Encoded protein: CASSTRDRNTEAFF. The chain couples TRBV28 to TRBJ1-1; D is possibly TRBD1 (5 bases). Germline V gene data show CDR1 as MDHEN and CDR2 as SYDVKM. This CDR3 region has 14 residues. The ends were cut back, 5 bases at V and 1 base at J, with 11 bases in the middle.

The chain couples TRBV28 to TRBJ2-7; D is ambiguous. Germline lookup yields CDR1 MDHEN and CDR2 SYDVKM. CDR3 length equals 14 residues. The germline V and J ends were trimmed by 6 bases and 0 bases, with 12 bases remaining between them. The chain's CDR3 is CASSTPDYSYEQYF. DNA for the CDR3: TGTGCCAGCAGCACTCCCGATTACTCCTACGAGCAGTACTTC.